This TCR beta chain was captured in a study of blood T cell repertoires in COVID-19. Whole-study context: T cells, B-cell-depleted T cells, or PBMCs provided the cDNA or gDNA that served as material.

Sequenced by immunoSEQ multiplex PCR; TCRdb stores in-frame clones only, minus some. The sample lists fewer than 150,000 clones; about 90% were seen once. The source of this sequence is a man aged 45 to 65 with active or convalescent COVID-19. Sample: peripheral blood.

The CDR3 reads CASSIGDRGSYNEQFF. DNA of the CDR3: TGTGCCAGTAGTATAGGGGACAGGGGTTCCTACAATGAGCAGTTCTTC. The J gene is TRBJ2-1, the V gene TRBV19, with 10 nucleotides matching TRBD1. CDR3 length: 16 amino acids. Germline lookup yields CDR1 LNHDA and CDR2 SQIVND (reference sequence). The junction had 1 base not matched to a gene; V was cut back by 1 base and J by 1 base.